The 7 T cell receptor beta chains given below trace back to one sample, sequenced in a study of tumor-infiltrating lymphocytes in localized non-small cell lung cancer. Clones were sequenced by immunoSEQ multiplex PCR, and TCRdb holds only the in-frame ones, with some missing. The sample lists around 13,000 clones; 70% to 90% were seen once. The sequenced material came from uninvolved lung tissue not adjacent to the tumor. These receptors were taken from a human donor with non-small cell lung cancer.

The chain has TRBV30 and TRBJ2-5; 10 nucleotides agree with TRBD2. From germline, CDR1 is GTSNPN and CDR2 SVGIG (reference sequence). The CDR3 totals 14 residues. The CDR3 coding sequence is TGTTCATTGGGGCTAGCGGGAGTAGACGAGACCCAGTACTTC. As protein: CSLGLAGVDETQYF.

The chain links TRBV7-3 to TRBJ1-1; D uncertain. V was clipped by 4 bases and J by 3 bases, with 9 bases between them. The CDR3 covers 13 residues. In germline, CDR1 is SGHTA, CDR2 FQGTGA. The CDR3 sequence is CASSSGWDTEAFF. The CDR3 coding sequence is TGTGCCAGCAGCTCTGGGTGGGACACTGAAGCTTTCTTT. The full variable domain, completed using reference TRBV7-3 and TRBJ1-1, is GAGVSQTPSNKVTEKGKYVELRCDPISGHTALYWYRQSLGQGPEFLIYFQGTGAADDSGLPNDRFFAVRPEGSVSTLKIQRTERGDSAVYLCASSSGWDTEAFFGQGTRLTVV.

The V gene is TRBV25-1, the J gene TRBJ2-7; tentatively, D is TRBD1 (7 bases). Germline loops: CDR1 MGHDK, CDR2 SYGVNS. The V and J ends lost 5 bases and 6 bases respectively, with 14 bases between them. The CDR3 covers 13 residues. CDR3 DNA: TGTGCCAGCAGTCCCCAGGGGGAGGCCGAGCAGTACTTC. Translating it yields CASSPQGEAEQYF.

V and J are TRBV5-4 and TRBJ2-1; 7 bases are a match to TRBD1. Germline V gene sequence: CDR1 SGHNT, CDR2 YYREEE (reference sequence). After removal of 4 bases from V and 5 bases from J, the junction contained 6 bases not matched to a gene. The CDR3 loop spans 14 amino acids. CDR3 residues: CASSIPTGNNEQFF. DNA for the CDR3: TGTGCCAGCAGCATACCGACAGGGAACAATGAGCAGTTCTTC.

The chain combines TRBV5-1 with TRBJ2-7; D unclear. CDR3 size: 13 residues. The germline gives CDR1 SGHRS, CDR2 YFSETQ. V was clipped by 2 bases and J by 3 bases, with 9 bases between them. The CDR3 bases are TGCGCCAGCAGCTTTAGGCAGGACTACGAGCAGTACTTC. Translating gives CASSFRQDYEQYF. Full variable domain (remainder filled in from reference TRBV5-1 and TRBJ2-7): KAGVTQTPRYLIKTRGQQVTLSCSPISGHRSVSWYQQTPGQGLQFLFEYFSETQRNKGNFPGRFSGRQFSNSRSEMNVSTLELGDSALYLCASSFRQDYEQYFGPGTRLTVT.

This rearrangement joins TRBV6-1 to TRBJ1-5; D remains unclear. The V gene lost 1 base and the J gene lost 2 bases, with 6 bases spanning the gap. The CDR3 spans 14 residues. The V gene's germline CDR1 is MNHNS and CDR2 SASEGT. The CDR3 sequence is CASSEEPGNQPQHF. The CDR3, as DNA: TGTGCCAGCAGTGAAGAACCGGGCAATCAGCCCCAGCATTTT.

This chain connects TRBV11-2 to TRBJ1-2; 12 bases line up with TRBD1. This CDR3 comprises 14 residues. Trimming took 5 bases from V and 9 from J; bases not matched to a gene: 7. Germline values: CDR1 SGHAT, CDR2 FQNNGV. CDR3: CASSPPGQGASYTF. The CDR3 nucleotides read TGTGCCAGCAGCCCTCCGGGACAGGGGGCGAGCTACACCTTC. The entire variable domain, with the rest obtained from reference TRBV11-2 and TRBJ1-2, is as follows: EAGVAQSPRYKIIEKRQSVAFWCNPISGHATLYWYQQILGQGPKLLIQFQNNGVVDDSQLPKDRFSAERLKGVDSTLKIQPAKLEDSAVYLCASSPPGQGASYTFGSGTRLTVV.